Following are 20 T cell receptor beta chains from one sample sequenced in a study of cytomegalovirus exposure and HLA in healthy donors. The PCR had 60 Vbeta and 13 Jbeta primers. Only in-frame clones appear in the TCRdb table, and some are missing; sequencing was by immunoSEQ multiplex PCR. The top ten clones hold around 1.3% of a sample with about 110,000 clones, approximately 78% of them seen once. The sample consisted of PBMCs. The receptors shown here come from a woman aged 25 to 39 in good health and CMV-seronegative.

V usage is TRBV20-1 and J usage is TRBJ1-4, with D perhaps TRBD1 (5 bases). Germline loops: CDR1 DFQATT, CDR2 SNEGSKA (reference sequence). This CDR3 contains 11 residues. V lost 5 bases and J lost 14, with 15 bases in between. This chain's CDR3 is CSAWGVGFLFF. In DNA form, the CDR3 reads TGCAGTGCTTGGGGGGTCGGGTTCCTGTTTTTT.

The V gene is TRBV10-3, the J gene TRBJ2-2; tentative D call: TRBD1 (5 bases). Germline CDR1 reads ENHRY; CDR2 reads SYGVKD. This CDR3 has 14 amino acids. V was trimmed by 0 bases and J by 8 bases, leaving 10 bases between them. The CDR3 region has the DNA TGTGCCATCAGTGAGTCCACTGCAGGGGGGGAGCTGTTTTTT. This sequence encodes CAISESTAGGELFF.

The count of this clone is one. The J gene is TRBJ2-2, the V gene TRBV5-1; possible D gene TRBD1, 7 bases. The CDR3 runs to 15 residues. The V and J ends lost 2 bases and 3 bases respectively, with 11 bases between them. Germline loops: CDR1 SGHRS, CDR2 YFSETQ. DNA of the CDR3: TGCGCCAGCAGCTTCGGCAGGGGGGACACCGGGGAGCTGTTTTTT. It translates to CASSFGRGDTGELFF.

The gene calls are TRBV29-1 and TRBJ2-3; 8 bases are a match to TRBD2. The CDR3 is 16 amino acids. Trimming at V came to 3 bases and at J to 1 base, leaving 9 bases not matched to a gene. CDR1 and CDR2 from the germline V gene are SQVTM and ANQGSEA. The CDR3 region is CSVDAGGGYGTDTQYF. CDR3 bases: TGCAGCGTTGACGCGGGAGGAGGGTATGGCACAGATACGCAGTATTTT.

The gene calls are TRBV28 and TRBJ1-6, with 10 bases aligning to TRBD1. CDR3 length: 15 residues. V was clipped by 7 bases and J by 7 bases; unmatched bases: 7. Germline CDR1 reads MDHEN; CDR2 reads SYDVKM. CDR3 region: CASTPRGQGNSPLHF. In nucleotides, the CDR3 is TGTGCCAGCACCCCCCGGGGACAGGGGAATTCACCCCTCCACTTT.

The rearrangement links TRBV30 to TRBJ2-7; 9 bases agree with TRBD1. V was pared by 5 bases and J by 6 bases, with 8 bases of the junction left unmatched. The length of the CDR3 is 13 residues. In germline, CDR1 is GTSNPN, CDR2 SVGIG (reference sequence). The CDR3 sequence: CAWGGQGIGEQYF. Here the CDR3 DNA reads TGTGCCTGGGGCGGACAGGGGATAGGCGAGCAGTACTTC.

The chain employs TRBV7-9 and TRBJ1-4; D gene unclear. The CDR3 covers 14 residues. CDR1 is SEHNR, CDR2 FQNEAQ, per germline (reference sequence). Between the trimmed V and J ends, which lost 1 base and 0 bases, there was a span of 3 bases. CDR3 sequence: CASSLVTTNEKLFF. The CDR3 bases are TGTGCCAGCAGCTTAGTAACAACTAATGAAAAACTGTTTTTT.

The chain combines TRBV30 with TRBJ2-2; maybe TRBD1 (5 bases). V lost 2 bases and J lost 1, with 5 bases in between. Germline CDR1 is GTSNPN and CDR2 is SVGIG (reference sequence). The CDR3 runs 13 residues. This CDR3 reads CAWSQGNTGELFF. CDR3 sequence (DNA): TGTGCCTGGAGTCAGGGGAACACCGGGGAGCTGTTTTTT.

The rearrangement joins TRBV7-9 to TRBJ2-2; D is undetermined. V shed 8 bases and J shed 1 base, with 11 bases lying between them. CDR3 length: 14 residues. Germline CDR1 reads SEHNR; CDR2 reads FQNEAQ (reference sequence). CDR3 loop: CASSTLGNTGELFF. CDR3 nucleotides: TGTGCCAGCTCCACCCTCGGGAACACCGGGGAGCTGTTTTTT. The complete variable domain, with remaining parts taken from reference TRBV7-9 and TRBJ2-2, reads DTGVSQNPRHKITKRGQNVTFRCDPISEHNRLYWYRQTLGQGPEFLTYFQNEAQLEKSRLLSDRFSAERPKGSFSTLEIQRTEQGDSAMYLCASSTLGNTGELFFGEGSRLTVL.

The chain recombines TRBV30 with TRBJ1-5; TRBD1 is a possible D gene (6 bases). The CDR3 is 13 amino acids. V was cut by 2 bases and J by 4 bases, with 9 bases left in between. CDR1 is GTSNPN and CDR2 is SVGIG in the germline V gene (reference sequence). CDR3 loop: CAWSPGANQPQHF. The CDR3 nucleotides read TGTGCCTGGAGTCCAGGGGCTAATCAGCCCCAGCATTTT.

The rearrangement joins TRBV7-9 to TRBJ2-3; possibly TRBD2 for D (6 bases). Germline loops: CDR1 SEHNR, CDR2 FQNEAQ (reference sequence). The CDR3 totals 16 residues. Trimming shortened V by 2 bases and J by 3 bases, and 15 bases separated the two germline ends. CDR3 amino acids: CASSLSSGLLTDTQYF. The CDR3 nucleotides are TGTGCCAGCAGCTTATCCTCCGGACTACTAACAGATACGCAGTATTTT. The full variable domain, rest sourced from reference TRBV7-9 and TRBJ2-3, is DTGVSQNPRHKITKRGQNVTFRCDPISEHNRLYWYRQTLGQGPEFLTYFQNEAQLEKSRLLSDRFSAERPKGSFSTLEIQRTEQGDSAMYLCASSLSSGLLTDTQYFGPGTRLTVL.

The V gene is TRBV30, the J gene TRBJ2-7; 7 bases are shared with TRBD2. V shed 4 bases and J 6 bases; nucleotides not matched to a gene: 3. CDR3 length: 11 amino acids. CDR1 is GTSNPN and CDR2 is SVGIG in the germline V gene (reference sequence). CDR3 region: CAWNGGSEQYF. CDR3 nucleotide sequence: TGTGCCTGGAACGGGGGGTCCGAGCAGTACTTC.

The rearrangement joins TRBV28 to TRBJ2-3; D is possibly TRBD1 (6 bases). V was pared by 2 bases and J by 5 bases, with 26 bases between. Germline-derived CDR1 and CDR2 are MDHEN and SYDVKM. The CDR3 has 19 residues. CDR3 amino acids: CASSLGVRGVRDKLDTQYF. The CDR3 DNA follows: TGTGCCAGCAGTTTAGGGGTCCGAGGCGTCCGGGACAAACTAGATACGCAGTATTTT.

The chain has TRBV9 and TRBJ2-7, with 11 bases identical to TRBD1. This CDR3 contains 17 residues. Germline V CDR1 and CDR2: SGDLS, YYNGEE. V lost 4 bases and J lost 6; bases outside the gene matches: 15. CDR3 in amino acids: CASSSNRDRGDLTEQYF. The CDR3 nucleotides are TGTGCCAGCAGCTCCAATAGGGACAGGGGGGACCTCACCGAGCAGTACTTC.

V usage is TRBV19 and J usage is TRBJ1-2; D is undetermined. Germline loops: CDR1 LNHDA, CDR2 SQIVND (reference sequence). This CDR3 spans 11 amino acids. The V and J ends lost 6 bases and 2 bases respectively, with 4 bases between them. The chain's CDR3 is CASRQNYGYTF. The CDR3 nucleotides read TGTGCCAGTAGGCAGAACTATGGCTACACCTTC.

This rearrangement joins TRBV29-1 to TRBJ2-2; D is possibly TRBD2 (5 bases). Trimming shortened V by 3 bases and J by 1 base, and 9 bases separated the two germline ends. Germline values: CDR1 SQVTM, CDR2 ANQGSEA. This CDR3 is 14 amino acids long. The CDR3 region is CSVDPGGNTGELFF. The CDR3 DNA reads TGCAGCGTTGATCCAGGAGGGAACACCGGGGAGCTGTTTTTT.

Points on this clone: The CDR3 carries no conserved terminal phenylalanine or tryptophan, so it likely arises from a read error. This chain joins TRBV7-2 and TRBJ2-3, with TRBD2 matching 10 bases. Germline V CDR1 and CDR2: SGHTA, FQGNSA. V was clipped by 4 bases and J by 1 base; unmatched bases: 2. The CDR3 runs to 15 residues. The CDR3 sequence: CASSSSGSGTDTQYV. CDR3 nucleotides: TGTGCCAGCAGCTCTAGCGGGAGTGGCACAGATACGCAGTATGTT.

This chain uses TRBV18 with TRBJ1-1; 9 nucleotides line up with TRBD1. Germline CDR1 reads KGHSH; CDR2 reads LQKENI. Germline trimming cut 3 bases from V and 5 bases from J; bases unmatched to any gene: 7. The CDR3 covers 15 residues. Here the CDR3 reads CASSPSRDRATEAFF. The CDR3 DNA reads TGTGCCAGCTCACCTTCCCGGGACAGGGCTACTGAAGCTTTCTTT.

This clone was detected once. The genes are TRBV6-5 and TRBJ1-2; D gene ambiguous. V lost 4 bases to trimming and J lost 4 bases, with 7 bases between them. The CDR3 runs to 12 residues. CDR1 is MNHEY, CDR2 SVGAGI, per germline. CDR3 coding DNA: TGTGCCAGCAGTTTGAGAGGCTATGGCTACACCTTC. It encodes CASSLRGYGYTF.

This chain uses TRBV5-1 with TRBJ2-1, with TRBD2 matching 9 bases. The germline gives CDR1 SGHRS, CDR2 YFSETQ. CDR3 length: 14 amino acids. V shed 4 bases, J shed 6 bases, and the junction held 5 bases outside the gene matches. The CDR3 DNA is TGCGCCAGCAGCCACCGGACTAGCGTCAATGAGCAGTTCTTC. Protein sequence: CASSHRTSVNEQFF.